This entry features one T cell receptor beta chain sequence. This specimen includes other DNA sequences encoding the same CDR3. The junction had 1 base not matched to a gene; V was cut back by 3 bases and J by 3 bases. This CDR3 contains 12 residues. Germline CDR1 and CDR2: SQVTM and ANQGSEA. Only in-frame clones appear in the TCRdb table, and some are missing; sequencing was by immunoSEQ multiplex PCR. The sample has some 15,000 clones, approximately 82% seen once. These data are taken from a study of graft-versus-host responses after intestinal transplantation. The starting material, graft tissue, was processed to release intraepithelial and lamina propria lymphocytes.

The J gene is TRBJ2-7, the V gene TRBV29-1; TRBD2 agrees at 8 bases. The receptor comes from a human patient who received an intestinal transplant, so some T cells may come from the graft donor. This material consisted of ileum tissue, taken 17 days after transplant. Written as DNA, the CDR3 is TGCAGCGTTGATAGCGGGAACTACGAGCAGTACTTC. Protein sequence: CSVDSGNYEQYF.